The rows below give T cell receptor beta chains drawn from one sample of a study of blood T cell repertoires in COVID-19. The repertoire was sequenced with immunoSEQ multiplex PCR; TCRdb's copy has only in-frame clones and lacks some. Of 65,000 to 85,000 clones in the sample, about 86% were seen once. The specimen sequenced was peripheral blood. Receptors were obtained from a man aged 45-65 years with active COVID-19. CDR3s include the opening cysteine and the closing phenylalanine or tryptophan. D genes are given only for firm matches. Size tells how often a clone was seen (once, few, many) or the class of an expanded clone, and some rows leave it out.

DNA: TGTGCCAGTAGTGCGAGGAACACTGAAGCTTTCTTT
CDR3: CASSARNTEAFF
V: TRBV19
J: TRBJ1-1
D: .
size: .

DNA: TGTGCCAGCAGCTTAAATCCCGGTTTAGAGACCCAGTACTTC
CDR3: CASSLNPGLETQYF
V: TRBV7-3
J: TRBJ2-5
D: .
size: .

DNA: TGTGCCAGCAGCCCCCGACAGGGGGCGTATGGCTACACCTTC
CDR3: CASSPRQGAYGYTF
V: TRBV3-1/TRBV3-2
J: TRBJ1-2
D: TRBD1
size: .

DNA: TGCAGCGTTGTAAGGGGAACCGGGGAGCTGTTTTTT
CDR3: CSVVRGTGELFF
V: TRBV29-1
J: TRBJ2-2
D: .
size: .

DNA: TGTGCCAGCAGTTACCTTCTAGCGGGAAAGTACAATGAGCAGTTCTTC
CDR3: CASSYLLAGKYNEQFF
V: TRBV6-2/TRBV6-3
J: TRBJ2-1
D: TRBD2
size: .

DNA: TGTGCCAGCAGCTTGGATAACGGCTATGGCTACACCTTC
CDR3: CASSLDNGYGYTF
V: TRBV5-4
J: TRBJ1-2
D: .
size: few

DNA: TGTGCCAGCAGCGTGTCACGGGGAGATACGCAGTATTTT
CDR3: CASSVSRGDTQYF
V: TRBV9
J: TRBJ2-3
D: .
size: .

DNA: TGTGCCAGCAAATCGACAGCCTACAATGAGCAGTTCTTC
CDR3: CASKSTAYNEQFF
V: TRBV7-9
J: TRBJ2-1
D: .
size: few

DNA: TGTGCCAGCAGCTTCCGGGGGGAAGAGACCCAGTACTTC
CDR3: CASSFRGEETQYF
V: TRBV5-6
J: TRBJ2-5
D: TRBD2
size: .

DNA: TGTGCCAGCTCACAGGGAGGTAATTCACCCCTCCACTTT
CDR3: CASSQGGNSPLHF
V: TRBV18
J: TRBJ1-6
D: .
size: .

DNA: TGTGCCAGCAGCTTAATGGGAGTCACTGAAGCTTTCTTT
CDR3: CASSLMGVTEAFF
V: TRBV7-3
J: TRBJ1-1
D: .
size: .

DNA: TGTGCCTGGAGTGGGGGGGGGCTGAACACCGGGGAGCTGTTTTTT
CDR3: CAWSGGGLNTGELFF
V: TRBV30
J: TRBJ2-2
D: .
size: .

DNA: TGTGCCAGCAGCCCCAGGGGTACCTACGAGCAGTACTTC
CDR3: CASSPRGTYEQYF
V: TRBV3-1/TRBV3-2
J: TRBJ2-7
D: .
size: .

DNA: TGTGCCAGCAGCACTCTAGCGGGAGCCAAAAACATTCAGTACTTC
CDR3: CASSTLAGAKNIQYF
V: TRBV7-2
J: TRBJ2-4
D: TRBD2
size: .

DNA: TGTGCCAGCAGTCCCCTAGGGACAGGGAGCACTGAAGCTTTCTTT
CDR3: CASSPLGTGSTEAFF
V: TRBV6-2/TRBV6-3
J: TRBJ1-1
D: TRBD1
size: .

DNA: TGTGCCAGCAGCTCAATAGTGGGAAAGTGGGGACAGCAAGAGACCCAGTACTTC
CDR3: CASSSIVGKWGQQETQYF
V: TRBV7-9
J: TRBJ2-5
D: TRBD1
size: .

DNA: TGCGCCAGCAAACCAGCGGGAGTGGGGTATGGCGAGCAGTACTTC
CDR3: CASKPAGVGYGEQYF
V: TRBV5-1
J: TRBJ2-7
D: TRBD2
size: .

DNA: TGCGCCAGCAGCCAGACTAGCGGGGAGTACAATGAGCAGTTCTTC
CDR3: CASSQTSGEYNEQFF
V: TRBV4-3
J: TRBJ2-1
D: TRBD2
size: .

DNA: TGTGCCAGCAGCGCAACGACAGGGGGTAGGTGGACTGAAGCTTTCTTT
CDR3: CASSATTGGRWTEAFF
V: TRBV5-4
J: TRBJ1-1
D: TRBD1
size: .

DNA: TGTGCCAGCAGCGTAGAGGCGAAGGGGGCTAATGTTGGTGGCTACACCTTC
CDR3: CASSVEAKGANVGGYTF
V: TRBV9
J: TRBJ1-2
D: TRBD1
size: .

DNA: TGTGCCAGCACACCATCCGGGACTAGCGGGAGGGGCGAGCAGTACTTC
CDR3: CASTPSGTSGRGEQYF
V: TRBV28
J: TRBJ2-7
D: TRBD2
size: .

DNA: TGTGCCACCAGTGAGAACCGGAGTCGGAAATCTGAAGCTTTCTTT
CDR3: CATSENRSRKSEAFF
V: TRBV24-1
J: TRBJ1-1
D: .
size: .

DNA: TGTGCCAGCAGTTACCCTCTAACCCGACAGGGTAATGAAAAACTGTTTTTT
CDR3: CASSYPLTRQGNEKLFF
V: TRBV6-2/TRBV6-3
J: TRBJ1-4
D: TRBD1
size: once

DNA: TGTGCCAGCAGCTTAGGATCCCGGGGAGCCCTCCACTTT
CDR3: CASSLGSRGALHF
V: TRBV11-2
J: TRBJ1-6
D: .
size: .

DNA: TGCGCCAGCAGCCAGACAGGGACGAACACCGGGGAGCTGTTTTTT
CDR3: CASSQTGTNTGELFF
V: TRBV5-1
J: TRBJ2-2
D: TRBD1
size: .

DNA: TGTGCCAGCAGCTTTACGCGGGGGGACAGAAGCTATGGCTACACCTTC
CDR3: CASSFTRGDRSYGYTF
V: TRBV5-8
J: TRBJ1-2
D: TRBD1
size: .

DNA: TGCAGCGCCTTGGGGGGGTTGAACACCGGGGAGCTGTTTTTT
CDR3: CSALGGLNTGELFF
V: TRBV29-1
J: TRBJ2-2
D: TRBD2
size: .

DNA: TGTGCCAGCTCAGTCGACAGGGCCACGGGGCCCCAGCATTTT
CDR3: CASSVDRATGPQHF
V: TRBV18
J: TRBJ1-5
D: TRBD1
size: once

DNA: TGTGCCAGCAGTGAGGACCTATTCGGTCAATCAGGGACAGATACGCAGTATTTT
CDR3: CASSEDLFGQSGTDTQYF
V: TRBV2
J: TRBJ2-3
D: .
size: .

DNA: TGCGCCAGCAGCTTGGCCGGGACAGGGGGCACAGATACGCAGTATTTT
CDR3: CASSLAGTGGTDTQYF
V: TRBV5-1
J: TRBJ2-3
D: TRBD1
size: .

DNA: TGTGCCAGCAGCTTAGGAGGGCGGCTAGCGGGGGGTTTACTCTTCTTC
CDR3: CASSLGGRLAGGLLFF
V: TRBV7-8
J: TRBJ2-1
D: TRBD2
size: .